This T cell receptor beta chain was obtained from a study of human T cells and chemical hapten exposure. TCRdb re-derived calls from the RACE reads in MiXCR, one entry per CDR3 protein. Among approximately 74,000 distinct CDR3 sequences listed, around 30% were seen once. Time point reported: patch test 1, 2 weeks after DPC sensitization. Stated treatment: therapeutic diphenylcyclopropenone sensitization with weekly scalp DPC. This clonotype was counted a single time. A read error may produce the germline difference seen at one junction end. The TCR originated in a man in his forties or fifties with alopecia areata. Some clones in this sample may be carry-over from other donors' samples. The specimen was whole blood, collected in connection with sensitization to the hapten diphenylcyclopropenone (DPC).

For the CDR3, the DNA is TGTGCCAGCAGTTACGTGGCAACTGAAACTTTCTTT. Amino acids: CASSYVATETFF. The V call is TRBV6-2 or TRBV6-3, the J call TRBJ1-1; no definite D call. This CDR3 has 12 amino acids. Germline CDR1 MNHEY, CDR2 SVGEGT.